This TCR beta chain was sequenced in a study of cytomegalovirus exposure and HLA in healthy donors. Study conclusions and caveats: As was reported, the HLA-A and HLA-B alleles of most subjects were accurately predicted from TCR beta sequences. Earlier analysis looked at TCR beta V segments, and most were productive about 90% or about 30% of the time. A later analysis, which compared TCR beta chains of equal frequency, found the HLA-associated ones more clonally expanded.

The primer mix had 60 Vbeta and 13 Jbeta primers. The method was immunoSEQ multiplex PCR; TCRdb's version includes in-frame clones alone and lacks a portion of them. The table records fewer than 150,000 clones, about 80% of them present only once. Germline V CDR1 and CDR2: MNHNS, SASEGT. The CDR3 contains 15 residues. The V and J ends lost 4 bases and 4 bases respectively, with 16 bases between them. This clone was seen a single time. Its antigen is unidentified. The specimen was PBMCs. V and J are TRBV6-1 and TRBJ1-1, with D possibly matching TRBD1 (5 bases). This clonotype originated in a man aged 25-45 years in good health and CMV-seronegative. The CDR3 bases are TGTGCCAGCAGTGCCGTTTACCAGGGATCCACTGAAGCTTTCTTT. This sequence encodes CASSAVYQGSTEAFF.